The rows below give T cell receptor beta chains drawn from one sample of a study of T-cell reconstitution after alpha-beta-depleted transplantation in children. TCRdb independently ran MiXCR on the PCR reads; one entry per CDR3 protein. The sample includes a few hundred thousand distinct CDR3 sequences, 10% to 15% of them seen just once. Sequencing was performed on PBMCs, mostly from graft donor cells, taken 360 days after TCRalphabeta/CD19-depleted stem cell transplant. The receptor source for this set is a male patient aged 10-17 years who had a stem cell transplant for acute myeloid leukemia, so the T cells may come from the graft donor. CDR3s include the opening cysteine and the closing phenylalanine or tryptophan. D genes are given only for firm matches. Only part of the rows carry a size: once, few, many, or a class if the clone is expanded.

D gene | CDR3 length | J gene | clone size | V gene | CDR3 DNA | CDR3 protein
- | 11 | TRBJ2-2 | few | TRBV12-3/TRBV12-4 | TGTGCCAGCAGCGAGGGCGGTAAGCTGTTTTTT | CASSEGGKLFF
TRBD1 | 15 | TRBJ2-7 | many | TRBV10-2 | TGCGCCAGCACCCTCCGACAGGGACGCTCCTACGAGCAGTACTTC | CASTLRQGRSYEQYF
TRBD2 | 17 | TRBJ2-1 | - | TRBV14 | TGTGCCAGCAGCCCGGGACTAGCGGGAGTAGGGTACAATGAGCAGTTCTTC | CASSPGLAGVGYNEQFF
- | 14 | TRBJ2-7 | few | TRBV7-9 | TGTGCCAGCAGCTTTTGGGGCAGTTCCCACGAGCAGTACTTC | CASSFWGSSHEQYF
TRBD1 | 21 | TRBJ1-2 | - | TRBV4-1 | TGCGCCAGCAGCCAAGTCGGACCGGACAGGAGATTCGTGATATCCCCCTATGGCTACACCTTC | CASSQVGPDRRFVISPYGYTF
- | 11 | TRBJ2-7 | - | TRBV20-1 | TGCAGTGCTGGAGACTATGAGGAGCAGTACTTC | CSAGDYEEQYF
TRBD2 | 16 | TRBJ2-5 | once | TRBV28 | TGTGCCAGCAGTTGGGGTAGCGGGGCGTACCAAGAGACCCAGTACTTC | CASSWGSGAYQETQYF
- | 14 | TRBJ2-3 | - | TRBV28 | TGTGCCAGCACCTTCGGGCACAGCACAGATACGCAGTATTTT | CASTFGHSTDTQYF
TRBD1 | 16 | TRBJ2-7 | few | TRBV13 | TGTGCCAGCAGCTTAGGCCGGAGGGACAGGTCCTACGAGCAGTACTTC | CASSLGRRDRSYEQYF
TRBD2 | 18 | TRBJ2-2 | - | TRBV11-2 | TGTGCCAGCAGCTCAACTAAGAGACTAGCGGCGAACACCGGGGAGCTGTTTTTT | CASSSTKRLAANTGELFF
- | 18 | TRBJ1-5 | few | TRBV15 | TGTGCCACCAGCAGGAACTCCGGGACAAATCGGAGAAATCAGCCCCAGCATTTT | CATSRNSGTNRRNQPQHF
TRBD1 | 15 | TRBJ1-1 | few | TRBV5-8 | TGTGCCAGCAGCTTCGACAGGGCCCTGTATCTTGAAGCTTTCTTT | CASSFDRALYLEAFF
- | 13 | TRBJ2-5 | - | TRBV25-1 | TGTGCCAGCAGTACAGGGCTTGGAGAGACCCAGTACTTC | CASSTGLGETQYF
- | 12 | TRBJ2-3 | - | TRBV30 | TGTGCCTGGGAGGGGAGCACAGATACGCAGTATTTT | CAWEGSTDTQYF
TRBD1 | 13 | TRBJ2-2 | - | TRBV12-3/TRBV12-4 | TGTGCCACCAAGCAAAGGGGGCACGGGGAGCTGTTTTTT | CATKQRGHGELFF
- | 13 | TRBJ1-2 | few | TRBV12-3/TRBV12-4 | TGTGCCAGCAGACCGGGACCCTACTATGGCTACACCTTC | CASRPGPYYGYTF
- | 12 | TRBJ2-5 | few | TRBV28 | TGTGCCAGCGGCAGCCGGCAAGAGACCCAGTACTTC | CASGSRQETQYF
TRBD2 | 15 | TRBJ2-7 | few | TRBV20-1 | TGCAGTGCTAGCGGGAGGGCAGGCTCCTCCTACGAGCAGTACTTC | CSASGRAGSSYEQYF
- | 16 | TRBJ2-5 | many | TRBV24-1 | TGTGCCACCAGTGATTCTAGCCTCGTTTACCAAGAGACCCAGTACTTC | CATSDSSLVYQETQYF
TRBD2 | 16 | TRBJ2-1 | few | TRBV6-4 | TGTGCCAGCAGTCTAATAGCGGGAGAAGTGCAGAATGAGCAGTTCTTC | CASSLIAGEVQNEQFF
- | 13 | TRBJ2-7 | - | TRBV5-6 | TGTGCCAGCAGCTTGGGTCTCGGGGGCGAGCAGTACTTC | CASSLGLGGEQYF
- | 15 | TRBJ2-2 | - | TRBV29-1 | TGCAGCGTTGAAGATCCACGGGAGAGTATCGGGGAGCTGTTTTTT | CSVEDPRESIGELFF